Listed below are T cell receptor beta chains from one sample, sequenced in a study of shared clonotypes between healthy human individuals. Only in-frame clones appear in the TCRdb table, and some are missing; sequencing was by immunoSEQ multiplex PCR. The sample carries approximately 810,000 clones, 92% recorded once. Material: naive CD8+ T cells sorted from blood. The receptors were gathered from a man aged 25 to 40 in good health. Each CDR3 is given with its conserved first and last residue. A D gene is named only where the DNA matches it firmly. Where a row states a size, it is once, few, many or the class of an expanded clone; other rows omit it.

CDR3 protein,CDR3 DNA,clone size,D gene,J gene,V gene,CDR3 length
CASSFFSGDNGNQPQHF,TGTGCCAGCAGCTTTTTCTCAGGGGATAACGGCAATCAGCCCCAGCATTTT,once,NA,TRBJ1-5,TRBV7-8,17
CASSASRGIEQYF,TGTGCCAGCAGCGCGTCAAGGGGTATCGAGCAGTACTTC,NA,NA,TRBJ2-7,TRBV5-5,13
CASSPYLRGELNEQYF,TGTGCCAGCAGCCCTTACCTAAGGGGAGAGCTGAACGAGCAGTACTTC,NA,NA,TRBJ2-7,TRBV9,16
CASSIGSAGGPYEQYF,TGTGCCAGTAGTATTGGTTCGGCGGGAGGGCCCTACGAGCAGTACTTC,NA,TRBD2,TRBJ2-7,TRBV19,16
CATSREQGATNEKLFF,TGTGCCACCAGCAGAGAACAGGGGGCGACTAATGAAAAACTGTTTTTT,NA,TRBD1,TRBJ1-4,TRBV15,16
CASSIGGGEQYF,TGTGCCAGCAGCATAGGGGGCGGCGAGCAGTACTTC,NA,TRBD1,TRBJ2-7,TRBV7-3,12
CAWGGPNEQFF,TGTGCCTGGGGGGGGCCCAATGAGCAGTTCTTC,NA,NA,TRBJ2-1,TRBV30,11
CATGFGQPQHF,TGTGCCACAGGGTTCGGGCAGCCCCAGCATTTT,few,NA,TRBJ1-5,TRBV7-9,11
CASSPDGIGNTIYF,TGTGCCAGCAGCCCGGACGGGATTGGAAACACCATATATTTT,NA,NA,TRBJ1-3,TRBV28,14
CASSLSSSRGTEAFF,TGTGCCAGCAGTTTATCGAGTTCAAGGGGCACTGAAGCTTTCTTT,NA,NA,TRBJ1-1,TRBV27,15
CASEFYENTGELFF,TGTGCCAGCGAGTTTTACGAGAACACCGGGGAGCTGTTTTTT,NA,NA,TRBJ2-2,TRBV28,14
CASSPVRPSNQPQHF,TGTGCCAGTAGTCCGGTCCGGCCTAGCAATCAGCCCCAGCATTTT,NA,NA,TRBJ1-5,TRBV19,15
CASRLQGARYNEQFF,TGTGCCAGCAGGCTACAGGGGGCGAGGTACAATGAGCAGTTCTTC,NA,TRBD1,TRBJ2-1,TRBV27,15
CASSHTSGRIAYEQYF,TGCGCCAGCAGTCACACCTCCGGGAGAATCGCCTACGAGCAGTACTTC,NA,NA,TRBJ2-7,TRBV23-1,16
CASSARTAYEQYF,TGTGCCAGCAGCGCCAGGACAGCCTACGAGCAGTACTTC,NA,NA,TRBJ2-7,TRBV13,13
CASSSSGGRATHEQFF,TGTGCCAGCAGTTCGTCGGGCGGGAGGGCCACGCATGAGCAGTTCTTC,NA,TRBD2,TRBJ2-1,TRBV27,16
CASRPSLAATDTQYF,TGCGCCAGCAGGCCTTCACTAGCGGCAACAGATACGCAGTATTTT,few,TRBD2,TRBJ2-3,TRBV5-1,15
CASSLRQVPEAFF,TGTGCCAGCAGCTTGAGACAGGTCCCTGAAGCTTTCTTT,once,NA,TRBJ1-1,TRBV5-4,13
CAISESLATNEKLFF,TGTGCCATCAGTGAGTCATTAGCAACTAATGAAAAACTGTTTTTT,NA,NA,TRBJ1-4,TRBV10-3,15
CASTREVGYNEQFF,TGTGCCAGCACCCGGGAGGTGGGATACAATGAGCAGTTCTTC,NA,TRBD2,TRBJ2-1,TRBV28,14
CASSFGTEAFF,TGCGCCAGCAGCTTCGGCACTGAAGCTTTCTTT,NA,NA,TRBJ1-1,TRBV5-1,11
CASSPGPGGYTF,TGCGCCAGCAGCCCGGGACCGGGTGGCTACACCTTC,NA,NA,TRBJ1-2,TRBV4-1,12
CASSPVPGRSSPGEQYF,TGCGCCAGCAGCCCGGTCCCCGGGAGGTCCTCTCCTGGCGAGCAGTACTTC,NA,TRBD2,TRBJ2-7,TRBV4-1,17
CASSQIETGAYEQYF,TGTGCCAGCAGCCAAATAGAGACTGGAGCCTACGAGCAGTACTTC,NA,NA,TRBJ2-7,TRBV16,15